This TCR beta chain emerged from a study of T and B cells in COVID-19 patients. As for the study in general: COVID-19 patients gave peripheral blood either during active infection or after recovery.

Study-wide results and limits: In COVID-19 patients, T cell receptor beta variable and joining gene use was reportedly strongly skewed.

TRB rearrangements were amplified by multiplex PCR with BIOMED2 TRB-A/B primers. Via MiXCR, TCRdb re-called the multiplex PCR reads, giving one row per CDR3 protein. The sample has about 3,100 distinct CDR3 sequences; roughly 23% are singletons. Blood genomic DNA input for TRB amplification was roughly 230-550 ng. Of note for this clonotype: The antigen is undetermined. This may stem from a read error, because a much larger clone lies one nucleotide away.

This CDR3 has 14 residues. Per germline, CDR1 GTSNPN and CDR2 SVGIG (reference sequence). Trimming left V 5 bases short and J 0 bases short, with 11 bases between. The sequencing input was blood. This rearrangement joins TRBV30 to TRBJ1-3, with a weak D call TRBD1 (5 bases). The receptor was isolated from a human donor with active COVID-19. The DNA for the CDR3 is TGTGCCTGGGGTGCCGGGGGCTCTGGAAACACCATATATTTT. It codes for CAWGAGGSGNTIYF.